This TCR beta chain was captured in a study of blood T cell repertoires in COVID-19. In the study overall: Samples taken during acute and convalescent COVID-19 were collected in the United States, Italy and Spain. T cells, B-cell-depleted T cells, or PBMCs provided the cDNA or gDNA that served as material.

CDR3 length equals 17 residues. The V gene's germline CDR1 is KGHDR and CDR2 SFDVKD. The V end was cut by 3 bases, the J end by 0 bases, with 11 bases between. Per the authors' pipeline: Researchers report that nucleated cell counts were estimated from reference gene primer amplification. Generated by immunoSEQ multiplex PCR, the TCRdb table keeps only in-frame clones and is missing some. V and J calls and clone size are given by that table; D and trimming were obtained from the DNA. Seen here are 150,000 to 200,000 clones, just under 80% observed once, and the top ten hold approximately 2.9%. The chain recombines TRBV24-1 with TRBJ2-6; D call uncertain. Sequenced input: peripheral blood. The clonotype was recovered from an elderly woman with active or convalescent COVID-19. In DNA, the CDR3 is TGTGCCACCAGTGATCCCCCCCTGGCCTCTGGGGCCAACGTCCTGACTTTC. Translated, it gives CATSDPPLASGANVLTF.